This T cell receptor (beta chain) was captured in a study of post-analysis software for immune sequencing data. The study, taken as a whole, reports: In patients, TRBV5-6, TRBV5-1 and TRBV20-1 belonged to four or five TRBV segments found more frequently than in controls.

Researchers reported that TCR beta cDNA libraries carried unique molecular identifiers. TCRdb re-called the PCR reads with MiXCR, one entry per CDR3 protein. The sample lists more than 450,000 distinct CDR3 sequences, about 44% occurring once. A remark on this clonotype: Its specificity is unknown.

This CDR3 has 16 residues. The ends were cut back, 1 base at V and 0 bases at J, with 9 bases in the middle. The sequence was collected from a girl aged 5-17 years with multiple sclerosis. Specimen: blood. The rearrangement links TRBV12-3 or TRBV12-4 to TRBJ1-4; a weak D match, TRBD1 (6 bases). The CDR3 spells CASSLEQGATNEKLFF. CDR3 DNA: TGTGCCAGCAGTTTAGAACAGGGTGCAACTAATGAAAAACTGTTTTTT.